This T cell receptor beta chain was found in a study of cytomegalovirus exposure and HLA in healthy donors. For the study at large: As an earlier analysis found, some 180 million T cells yielded about 120 million unique TCR beta sequences. Inside one of the first data releases sat roughly 80 million unique TCRs taken from HLA-typed donors.

Trimming left V 3 bases short and J 2 bases short, with 7 bases between. This CDR3 region has 13 residues. Germline V lookup: CDR1 MNHNS, CDR2 SASEGT. Regarding donors, all were healthy bone marrow donors. Use of 60 Vbeta and 13 Jbeta primers characterized the PCR. Original methodology: An analysis performed later counted 81 million or so unique TCR beta chains (around 10 million of them shared). TCRdb keeps only in-frame clones here, not all; method: immunoSEQ multiplex PCR. The DNA gave D and trimming, while V, J and clone size come from that table. The sample gives 100,000 to 150,000 clones, about 80% of which show up once; around 1.2% is in the top ten.

This clonotype originated in a girl aged 2-9 years in good health and CMV-seronegative. The chain is built from TRBV6-1 and TRBJ1-2; D is uncertain. The sequencing sample was made of PBMCs. CDR3 DNA sequence: TGTGCCAGCAGTGAGTGGCGGAACTATGGCTACACCTTC. It yields the protein CASSEWRNYGYTF.